The 17 T cell receptor beta chains below all came from one sample that was sequenced in a study of blood T cell repertoires in COVID-19 (TCRdb year 2020). Libraries were prepared through the immunoSEQ multiplex PCR assay. TCRdb carries this immuneACCESS record with in-frame sequences only. Its versions omit some clonotypes, under half of them owing to an unresolved V gene in the studies checked, with the rest unexplained. This sample gives around 190,000 clones in total; 80% of them show up just once. The ten largest clones take up roughly 6.7% of the sample. Sequencing was carried out using peripheral blood. The receptors originated from a man aged 55 to 70 with acute or convalescent COVID-19.

In DNA, the CDR3 is TGTGCCAGCAGTCTCGGGACAGCTAATTCACCCCTCCACTTT. Translating it yields CASSLGTANSPLHF. This chain uses TRBV6-5 with TRBJ1-6; 7 bases are a match to TRBD1. This CDR3 is 14 amino acids long. The trim removed 5 bases at V and 6 bases at J, leaving 4 bases unmatched. Per the germline V gene, CDR1 is MNHEY and CDR2 is SVGAGI.

The chain is built from TRBV4-1 and TRBJ1-4, with a tentative D call TRBD1 (5 bases). Trimming left V 0 bases short and J 7 bases short, with 21 bases between. The germline V gene encodes CDR1 MGHRA and CDR2 YSYEKL. This CDR3 has 18 amino acids. CDR3 in amino acids: CASSQDKGFGGRVEKLFF. The CDR3, as DNA: TGCGCCAGCAGCCAAGATAAAGGGTTCGGGGGTAGAGTTGAAAAACTGTTTTTT.

The CDR3 sequence: CATTGYSGNTIYF. The CDR3 DNA reads as TGTGCCACCACAGGGTACTCTGGAAACACCATATATTTT. The chain recombines TRBV3-1 (or the pseudogene TRBV3-2) with TRBJ1-3, with D possibly TRBD1 on 6 matching bases. Between the trimmed V and J ends, which lost 10 bases and 0 bases, there was a span of 10 bases. The CDR3 is 13 amino acids. CDR1 LGHDT and CDR2 YNNKEL come from the germline V gene (reference sequence).

CDR3 nucleotides: TGTGCCAGCAGTTATTTGAGGGAACTTGGTCTTACTGGGGCCAACGTCCTGACTTTC. This translates into CASSYLRELGLTGANVLTF. The chain joins TRBV6-2 or TRBV6-3 to TRBJ2-6; D possibly corresponds to TRBD2 (5 bases). The CDR3 consists of 19 residues. The ends were cut back, 3 bases at V and 2 bases at J, with 20 bases in the middle. The germline V gene has CDR1 MNHEY and CDR2 SVGEGT.

This rearrangement joins TRBV7-9 to TRBJ2-2, with TRBD2 matching 10 bases. The V gene end was trimmed by 5 bases and the J gene end by 5 bases; junction bases not matched to a gene: 5. The V gene's germline CDR1 is SEHNR and CDR2 FQNEAQ (reference sequence). The CDR3 runs 15 residues. The CDR3 DNA is TGTGCCAGCAGCGTACTAGCGGGACAAACCGGGGAGCTGTTTTTT. This gives the protein CASSVLAGQTGELFF.

The chain is built from TRBV24-1 and TRBJ1-2; possibly TRBD1 for D (6 bases). The CDR3 consists of 15 residues. CDR1 is KGHDR and CDR2 is SFDVKD in the germline V gene. V was shortened by 2 bases and J by 0 bases, with 9 bases between the two germline ends. CDR3: CATSDWRQANYGYTF. The CDR3 DNA is TGTGCCACCAGTGATTGGAGACAGGCTAACTATGGCTACACCTTC.

The chain uses TRBV28 and TRBJ1-6, with 8 bases that match TRBD1. The germline V gene encodes CDR1 MDHEN and CDR2 SYDVKM. Trimming took 5 bases from V and 5 from J; bases not matched to a gene: 5. The CDR3 is made up of 15 amino acids. CDR3 sequence (DNA): TGTGCCAGCAGTCTACAGGGGGTTGATAATTCACCCCTCCACTTT. The encoded protein is CASSLQGVDNSPLHF.

The chain employs TRBV19 and TRBJ1-5; 9 nucleotides line up with TRBD1. CDR3 length: 15 amino acids. V lost 3 bases, J lost 7 bases, and 7 bases stayed unmatched. CDR1 is LNHDA and CDR2 is SQIVND in the germline V gene (reference sequence). DNA for the CDR3: TGTGCCAGTAGTATCGACAGGGGGATAAACCAGCCCCAGCATTTT. Residues: CASSIDRGINQPQHF.

The chain is built from TRBV6-6 and TRBJ2-7, with TRBD1 identical over 10 bases. Germline V lookup: CDR1 MNHNY, CDR2 SVGAGI (reference sequence). This CDR3 spans 16 amino acids. The J segment lost 1 base and the V segment lost 5 bases, leaving 8 bases of the junction unmatched. In DNA, the CDR3 is TGTGCCAGCAGTAAAGGACAGGGGGGCGCTTCCTACGAGCAGTACTTC. It translates to CASSKGQGGASYEQYF.

The V and J genes are TRBV29-1 and TRBJ1-1; 10 bases map to TRBD1. The CDR3 consists of 11 residues. CDR1 SQVTM and CDR2 ANQGSEA come from the germline V gene. The chain's CDR3 is CSVRTGGIVFF. In DNA, the CDR3 is TGCAGTGTTCGGACAGGGGGTATAGTTTTCTTT.

The chain couples TRBV25-1 to TRBJ2-4; D is possibly TRBD2 (5 bases). V lost 0 bases to trimming and J lost 2 bases, with 14 bases between them. Germline V lookup: CDR1 MGHDK, CDR2 SYGVNS. The CDR3 loop spans 17 amino acids. In DNA, the CDR3 is TGTGCCAGCAGTGAATATGGAGTGGGAGCGCCCAAAAACATTCAGTACTTC. Its translation is CASSEYGVGAPKNIQYF.

In nucleotides, the CDR3 is TGTGCCAGCAGTGGGGGGGGTTGGAATTCACCCCTCCACTTT. Amino acids: CASSGGGWNSPLHF. The chain recombines TRBV25-1 with TRBJ1-6; D might be TRBD1 (5 bases). There are 14 residues in the CDR3. The V and J ends lost 4 bases and 7 bases respectively, with 11 bases between them. The V gene's germline CDR1 is MGHDK and CDR2 SYGVNS.

This clone was counted a single time. The chain employs TRBV14 and TRBJ2-1, with a tentative D call TRBD1 (5 bases). The CDR3 runs 16 residues. V was pared by 5 bases and J by 1 base, with 15 bases between. CDR1 SGHDN and CDR2 FVKESK come from the germline V gene. In nucleotides, the CDR3 is TGTGCCAGCAGCAGCGAACAGGTACTTTCCTACAATGAGCAGTTCTTC. Encoded protein: CASSSEQVLSYNEQFF.

The rearrangement joins TRBV7-3 to TRBJ2-1, with D tentatively TRBD2 (5 bases). Germline V gene sequence: CDR1 SGHTA, CDR2 FQGTGA. The length of the CDR3 is 15 residues. V was trimmed by 2 bases and J by 0 bases, leaving 8 bases between them. The CDR3: CASSLLGASYNEQFF. The CDR3 region has the DNA TGTGCCAGCAGCTTATTGGGAGCCTCCTACAATGAGCAGTTCTTC.

The V call is TRBV5-4, the J call TRBJ2-7; TRBD2 aligns across 7 bases. With 5 bases clipped from V and 7 bases from J, the junction kept 18 bases outside the gene matches. This CDR3 region has 16 residues. The germline V gene has CDR1 SGHNT and CDR2 YYREEE (reference sequence). The CDR3 coding sequence is TGTGCCAGCAGTCACGGGGGGACGGTTAAAAGAATTGAGCAGTACTTC. Translated, it gives CASSHGGTVKRIEQYF.

The chain uses TRBV9 and TRBJ2-7; 8 bases are a match to TRBD1. V was clipped by 4 bases and J by 4 bases; unmatched bases: 7. There are 14 residues in the CDR3. Germline CDR1 reads SGDLS; CDR2 reads YYNGEE. The CDR3 loop is CASSPRTGPYEQYF. The CDR3 DNA reads as TGTGCCAGCAGCCCCCGGACAGGGCCGTACGAGCAGTACTTC.

This clone was seen repeatedly, ten times or more. The J gene is TRBJ2-3, the V gene TRBV25-1, with D hard to call. The V gene lost 4 bases and the J gene lost 4 bases, with 6 bases spanning the gap. Germline-derived CDR1 and CDR2 are MGHDK and SYGVNS. This CDR3 has 12 amino acids. Written as DNA, the CDR3 is TGTGCCAGCAGTGCGTCCCCAGATACGCAGTATTTT. This gives the protein CASSASPDTQYF.